One and the same sample provided the 10 T cell receptor beta chains below, sequenced in a study of shared clonotypes between healthy human individuals (dated by TCRdb to 2018 to 2020). The library relied on the immunoSEQ multiplex PCR assay. The table comes from immuneACCESS by way of TCRdb, which keeps in-frame sequences with V and J called. Part of the clones is missing from these tables; in studies checked, under half for an unresolved V gene and the rest for unknown reasons. The sample table lists some 580,000 clones, more than 95% of them with a count of one. The top ten clonotypes cover approximately 0.057% of the sample. Specimen: naive CD4+ T cells sorted from blood. Per the publication, the cell subset or site label means: CD45RA+ positively selected. The receptors come from a woman aged 25 to 39 in good health.

In DNA, the CDR3 is TGTGCCAGCAGTACGCAAGAACAGGGTTGGATCAAAAACATTCAGTACTTC. Its translation is CASSTQEQGWIKNIQYF. The chain is built from TRBV25-1 and TRBJ2-4; the D gene is possibly TRBD1 (6 bases). V was trimmed by 5 bases and J by 3 bases, leaving 20 bases between them. The CDR3 has 17 amino acids. CDR1 and CDR2 from the germline V gene are MGHDK and SYGVNS.

This clone turned up a few times. The J gene is TRBJ1-2, the V gene TRBV25-1; no clear D gene. The V and J ends lost 1 base and 6 bases respectively, with 6 bases between them. The CDR3 consists of 12 residues. The germline V gene encodes CDR1 MGHDK and CDR2 SYGVNS. The CDR3 here is CASSEFMDGYTF. Written as DNA, the CDR3 is TGTGCCAGCAGTGAATTTATGGATGGCTACACCTTC.

The chain uses TRBV7-9 and TRBJ2-5, with 7 bases aligning to TRBD1. The germline CDR1 and CDR2 sequences are SEHNR and FQNEAQ (reference sequence). This CDR3 is 16 amino acids long. V gave up 4 bases and J gave up 1 base; unmatched junction bases: 9. The CDR3 spells CASSSGSTGRQETQYF. CDR3 nucleotide sequence: TGTGCCAGCAGCTCCGGATCGACAGGGCGCCAAGAGACCCAGTACTTC.

Comments on this clone: The sample holds other DNA sequences that translate to the same CDR3. The rearrangement joins TRBV18 to TRBJ1-1; D might be TRBD1 (5 bases). This CDR3 is built from 14 residues. V lost 1 base and J lost 0, with 6 bases in between. CDR1 is KGHSH, CDR2 LQKENI, per germline. In DNA form, the CDR3 reads TGTGCCAGCTCACCACAGGGGATGAACACTGAAGCTTTCTTT. Its protein is CASSPQGMNTEAFF. Complete variable domain (other parts from reference TRBV18 and TRBJ1-1): NAGVMQNPRHLVRRRGQEARLRCSPMKGHSHVYWYRQLPEEGLKFMVYLQKENIIDESGMPKERFSAEFPKEGPSILRIQQVVRGDSAAYFCASSPQGMNTEAFFGQGTRLTVV.

The CDR3 reads CASSPSGQGQETQYF. The CDR3 bases are TGCGCCAGCAGCCCCAGCGGGCAGGGTCAAGAGACCCAGTACTTC. The V gene is TRBV4-1, the J gene TRBJ2-5, with D possibly being TRBD2 (6 bases). Trimming removed 4 bases from V and 2 bases from J, with 14 bases in between. The germline gives CDR1 MGHRA, CDR2 YSYEKL. The CDR3 extends over 15 amino acids.

The chain uses TRBV2 and TRBJ1-1; D uncertain. Germline CDR1 reads SNHLY; CDR2 reads FYNNEI. This CDR3 is 14 amino acids long. The ends were cut back, 7 bases at V and 0 bases at J, with 12 bases in the middle. As DNA, the CDR3 is TGTGCCAGCAAACTTCAGAATTTGAACACTGAAGCTTTCTTT. It yields the protein CASKLQNLNTEAFF. The entire variable domain, with the rest obtained from reference TRBV2 and TRBJ1-1, is as follows: EPEVTQTPSHQVTQMGQEVILRCVPISNHLYFYWYRQILGQKVEFLVSFYNNEISEKSEIFDDQFSVERPDGSNFTLKIRSTKLEDSAMYFCASKLQNLNTEAFFGQGTRLTVV.

V is TRBV25-1 and J is TRBJ2-1, with a tentative D call TRBD2 (6 bases). From germline, CDR1 is MGHDK and CDR2 SYGVNS. V gave up 3 bases and J gave up 7 bases, with 19 bases separating them. The CDR3 spans 16 residues. The CDR3 loop is CASSDFRLGGLNEQFF. In DNA form, the CDR3 reads TGTGCCAGCAGTGACTTTAGACTAGGAGGTCTGAATGAGCAGTTCTTC.

The chain has TRBV10-3 and TRBJ2-3, with 7 bases matching TRBD2. V dropped 8 bases and J dropped 4; count of bases not matched to a gene: 6. In germline, CDR1 is ENHRY, CDR2 SYGVKD. The CDR3 sequence is 13 residues long. This CDR3 is CAIGEGVPDTQYF. CDR3 nucleotides: TGTGCCATCGGGGAGGGTGTTCCAGATACGCAGTATTTT.

This clone was observed once. J is TRBJ1-2 and V is TRBV28; the D is unclear. V lost 3 bases and J 5 bases, leaving 10 bases between the germline ends. The CDR3 is 13 amino acids. CDR1 MDHEN and CDR2 SYDVKM come from the germline V gene. Here the CDR3 reads CASSLPGGYGYTF. CDR3 nucleotides: TGTGCCAGCAGTTTGCCGGGAGGGTATGGCTACACCTTC.

CDR3: CASSSHGQGSYEQYF. CDR3 DNA sequence: TGTGCCAGCAGTTCACACGGACAGGGCTCCTACGAGCAGTACTTC. The rearrangement joins TRBV28 to TRBJ2-7; 8 nucleotides line up with TRBD1. This CDR3 contains 15 residues. Germline assignment: CDR1 MDHEN and CDR2 SYDVKM. V trimming: 4 bases; J trimming: 0 bases; junction bases outside the gene matches: 5. Full variable domain (remainder filled in from reference TRBV28 and TRBJ2-7): DVKVTQSSRYLVKRTGEKVFLECVQDMDHENMFWYRQDPGLGLRLIYFSYDVKMKEKGDIPEGYSVSREKKERFSLILESASTNQTSMYLCASSSHGQGSYEQYFGPGTRLTVT.